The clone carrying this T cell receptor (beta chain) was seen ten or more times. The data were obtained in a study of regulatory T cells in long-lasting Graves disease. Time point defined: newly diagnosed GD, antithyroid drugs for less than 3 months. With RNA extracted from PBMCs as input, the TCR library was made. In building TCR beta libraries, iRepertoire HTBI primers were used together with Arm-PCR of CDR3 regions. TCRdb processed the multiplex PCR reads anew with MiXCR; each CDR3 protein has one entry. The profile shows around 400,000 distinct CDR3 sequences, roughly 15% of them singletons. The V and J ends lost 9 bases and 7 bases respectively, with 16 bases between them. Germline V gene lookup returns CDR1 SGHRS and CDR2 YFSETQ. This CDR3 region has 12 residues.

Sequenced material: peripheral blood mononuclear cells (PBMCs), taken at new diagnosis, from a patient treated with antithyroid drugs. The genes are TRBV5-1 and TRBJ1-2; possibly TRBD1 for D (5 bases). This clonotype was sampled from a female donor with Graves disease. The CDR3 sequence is CATGGEAGGYTF. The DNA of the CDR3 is TGCGCCACCGGAGGGGAGGCTGGTGGCTACACCTTC.